This section outlines one T cell receptor beta chain sequence together with its context. This clone's antigen is unknown. Base qualities are not recorded, but no much larger clone differs from it by a single base. These data originate in a study of cytomegalovirus exposure and HLA in healthy donors (dated by TCRdb to between 2016 and 2019). Concerning the study at large: An earlier analysis of about 530 of the donors reported about 280 Gb of sequence data and 95 million to 120 million unique TCR beta sequences obtained from approximately 180 million T cells. Approximately 310 gigabases of sequencing data and tens of millions of unique TCR sequences made up an early release that covered 500 to 650 HLA-typed donors. The study profiled the T cell repertoires of hundreds of subjects by immunosequencing and related them to cytomegalovirus serostatus. The later analysis used no new phenotypic data to find candidate immune exposures, relying instead on TCR beta sequences and their occurrence across donors. A later genetic analysis used genome-wide SNP genotypes for about 55% of the 666 donors, treating that subset as a discovery cohort. The study aimed to test whether signatures of past pathogen exposure could be identified by cataloging public T cell receptors. The genetic ancestry cluster associated with self-reported Caucasian donors included about 84% of the roughly 400 genotyped donors. A handful of DR-DQ haplotypes were treated as single units for association and clustering because of strong linkage in the cohort. In a later analysis, previously published TCR beta repertoires from 670 or so donors were re-analyzed and high-resolution HLA genotyping was added so that TCR occurrence patterns could be studied. Besides the first cohort of 500 to 700 subjects, a separate validation cohort made up of 95 to 150 different subjects was used. Donor age, sex, ethnicity and CMV serostatus were compiled alongside the repertoire data. In an earlier analysis of roughly 540 of the donors, high-throughput TCR beta sequencing was used to judge whether each TCR beta V gene segment behaved as functional or pseudogenic. HLA typing covered class I and class II loci at four-digit resolution. The number of donors typed differed by locus, with about 629-640 for A, B, C, DRB1 and DQB1, about 500 for DQA1, approximately 570 for DPA1, and roughly 450 for DPB1. All discovery cohort repertoires had been generated on a single sequencing platform. On average, around 240,000 unique TCR beta nucleotide sequences were sequenced per donor among several hundred genotyped donors of the cohort, with around 19% of those sequences being non-productive. High-throughput TCR immunosequencing, statistical association of individual TCRs with disease status, and machine learning were combined to predict cytomegalovirus infection status.

The cohort comprised 670 or so healthy bone marrow donors. At the time of sampling, all cohort members were nominally healthy, though unrecorded immune exposures were likely present. The donor was CMV seropositive and was included in the group of approximately 300 seropositive cohort members. A peripheral blood sample was collected from each donor, and TCR beta sequencing was performed on peripheral blood mononuclear cells. The Qiagen DNeasy Blood Extraction Kit was used to extract genomic DNA from the blood cell samples. The CDR3 runs 15 residues from the cysteine to the phenylalanine. Only the CDR3 part of the read is kept: 45 bases, read in frame from the first base. V lost 5 bases and J lost 5 bases, and the count of bases not matched to a germline gene is 6. The germline V gene gives CDR1 as SGHTA and CDR2 as FQGTGA. The receptor library was made with the immunoSEQ multiplex PCR assay. The multiplex PCR relied on a mix of 60 forward primers for TCR Vbeta segments and 13 reverse primers for TCR Jbeta segments. Amplification of the CDR3 region of rearranged TCR beta genes was performed with a multiplex PCR assay on genomic DNA. Amplified TCR beta libraries were sequenced as 87-base-pair reads on the Illumina HiSeq System. From the authors' description of their analysis: A later analysis tallied 75 million to 85 million unique TCR beta chains across the 650 to 750 repertoires, and 10 million to 11 million of those chains were shared by two or more donors. Raw reads were error-corrected and collapsed into unique sequences with a nearest-neighbor algorithm that merged closely related sequences to remove PCR and sequencing errors. CDR3 sequences were aligned to IMGT reference sequences to assign V, D and J gene segments. For a sequence to be retained, a match of at least six nucleotides was required to both a V gene segment and a J gene segment. A rearrangement counted as productive if the CDR3 had no stop codons and remained in frame with V and J, and every other rearrangement counted as non-productive. CDR3 was defined by IMGT convention, running from the second conserved V-encoded cysteine to the conserved J-encoded phenylalanine. The earlier analysis of about 620 of the donors excluded sequences that lacked an unambiguous match to a single V gene segment. In an earlier analysis of roughly 600 of the donors, a V segment was called functional when productive rearrangements were above 56.7%, and segregating when the standard deviation between donors exceeded 5%. To diagnose cytomegalovirus status from the catalog of TCR beta chain sequences, a statistical classification framework was built. In a later analysis, V and J genes were assigned by comparing TCR nucleotide sequences against IMGT/GENE-DB human TR gene sequences. In a later analysis, CDR3 sequences and most-parsimonious VDJ recombination scenarios were assigned using the TCRdist pipeline. A later analysis defined each TCR beta chain by its CDR3 amino acid sequence plus V-gene family, and excluded reads lacking a unique V-gene family. To address suspected cross-contamination and a sequencing artifact, a later analysis removed 592 highly shared, low-generation-probability nucleotide sequences. A later analysis calculated a clonal expansion index for each public chain from normalized within-repertoire ranks of inferred template counts. Generation probabilities in a later analysis came from a VDJ recombination model fitted to out-of-frame rearrangements, and those results were checked against IGoR. In a later analysis, hypergeometric tests were used to score TCR-TCR, TCR-HLA and TCR-CMV co-occurrence, with a repertoire-size bias correction applied to TCR pairs. To estimate false discovery rates, a later analysis permuted the HLA or CMV assignments 20 times. In a later analysis, co-occurring TCRs were grouped using DBSCAN, with TCRdist sequence similarity added in when clustering inside HLA-allele-positive subsets. Repertoires with fewer than 30,000 or more than 120,000 public chains, plus five repertoires with anomalous nucleotide sharing, were excluded from co-occurrence clustering. TCRdb stores this immuneACCESS table with in-frame sequences only. Part of the clones is absent; in the studies checked, under half of the shortfall reflects unresolved V genes, and no reason is known for the rest. The DNA was the basis for D and trimming; V, J and clone size are from that table. Counted in this sample were about 200,000 clones; about 76% of them appeared once. The ten biggest clones cover approximately 0.4% of the sample.

Points the paper makes about the study in general: A total of 150 or so TCR beta chains were listed by the study as associated with cytomegalovirus. While some public TCRs were present in many individuals, most TCR sequences turned up only very rarely across donors. The earlier analysis of fewer than 750 of the donors excluded approximately 15 rarely observed V segments, including chromosome 9 orphons, because counts were too low. The sequencing pipeline was judged likely to have produced a cluster of highly shared sequence variants as a technical artifact. In an earlier analysis of around 600 of the donors, most TCR beta V segments were observed in productive rearrangements about 90% or about 30% of the time, broadly matching IMGT annotations. A later genetic analysis reported fewer N-insertions in productive TCRs among donors in an Asian-associated ancestry cluster than the roughly 670-donor mean. In a later analysis, around 17,000 TCR beta sequences were associated with specific HLA alleles at a false discovery rate of 0.05. According to a later analysis, most CMV-associated TCR beta chains appeared to be HLA-restricted, and the HLA associations seemed to be driven largely by CMV exposure. Correlated functional status among segregating V segments might reflect linkage disequilibrium, but an unknown experimental factor could not be ruled out. Roughly uniform sequencing depth across donors was assumed in presence/absence analyses, although this assumption may not hold. A further reported finding was that TCR beta sequences accurately predicted the HLA-A and HLA-B alleles for most subjects in the first cohort. According to a later analysis, parvovirus B19, influenza, CMV and Epstein-Barr virus appeared linked to several top co-occurrence clusters. The only immune exposure information available for the cohort was CMV serostatus. A few of the identified cytomegalovirus-associated TCR beta chains were confirmed in vitro to be specific for cytomegalovirus antigens. Cytomegalovirus status was reported to be diagnosed by the classifier with high specificity and sensitivity in both the original and validation cohorts. Compared with equally common non-associated chains, HLA-associated TCR beta chains in a later analysis were more clonally expanded and had lower generation probabilities. In a later analysis, the rate of TCR association differed among HLA loci, with DRB1 alleles having the most associated TCRs and HLA-C alleles having the fewest. HLA typing was unavailable for some donors at each locus, so association tests used only the typed subset. A later genetic analysis associated a missense DCLRE1C variant with V-gene and J-gene trimming of TCR beta chains, and an independent cohort replicated the association. When HLA alleles, especially DR and DQ, strongly co-occurred, TCR associations were difficult to assign to individual alleles. The authors suggested that the approach could potentially be extended to other disease states and immunological phenotypes. The 87-base-pair reads could not distinguish some IMGT-functional V segments, including TRBV6-2 and TRBV6-3, so those segments were excluded. The cohort was sequenced for TCR beta chains only, and without alpha or paired-chain data the features that could be detected were limited.

The clonotype was recovered from a male donor in good health and CMV-seropositive. The sequencing input was PBMCs. The V gene is TRBV7-3 and the J gene is TRBJ2-5; 12 middle bases align to TRBD2. In nucleotide form, the sequence is TGTGCCAGCAGCCTGACTAGCGGGAGTGGGGAGACCCAGTACTTC. Its product reads: CASSLTSGSGETQYF.